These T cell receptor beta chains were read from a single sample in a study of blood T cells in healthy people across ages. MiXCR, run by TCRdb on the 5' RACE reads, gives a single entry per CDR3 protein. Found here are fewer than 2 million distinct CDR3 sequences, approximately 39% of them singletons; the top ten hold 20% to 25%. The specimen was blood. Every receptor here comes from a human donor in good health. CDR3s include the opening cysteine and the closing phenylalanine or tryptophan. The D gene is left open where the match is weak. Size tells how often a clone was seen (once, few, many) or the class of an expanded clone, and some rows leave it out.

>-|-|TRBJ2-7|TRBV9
CASSVEPALEQYF
TGTGCCAGCAGCGTAGAGCCTGCGCTCGAGCAGTACTTC
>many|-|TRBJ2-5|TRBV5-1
CASSLEQETQYF
TGCGCCAGCAGCTTGGAGCAAGAGACCCAGTACTTC
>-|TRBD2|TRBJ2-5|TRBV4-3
CASSQEVRGAKETQYF
TGCGCCAGCAGCCAAGAGGTGCGGGGGGCAAAAGAGACCCAGTACTTC
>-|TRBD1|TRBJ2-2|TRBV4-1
CASSPLRQGFHTGELFF
TGCGCCAGCAGCCCCCTCCGACAGGGGTTTCACACCGGGGAGCTGTTTTTT
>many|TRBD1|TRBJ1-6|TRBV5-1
CASSRDRGSAGSPLHF
TGCGCCAGCAGCCGGGACAGGGGTTCAGCTGGTTCACCCCTCCACTTT
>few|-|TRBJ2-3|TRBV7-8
CASSYRDGDTQYF
TGTGCCAGCAGCTACCGGGACGGAGATACGCAGTATTTT
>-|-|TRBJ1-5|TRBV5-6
CASSLAGGPPDQPQHF
TGTGCCAGCAGCTTGGCCGGTGGTCCCCCGGATCAGCCCCAGCATTTT
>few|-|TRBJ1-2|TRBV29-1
CSVEGGRLTF
TGCAGCGTTGAAGGGGGAAGGCTCACCTTC
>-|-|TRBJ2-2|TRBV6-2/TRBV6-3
CASRTGSNTGELFF
TGTGCCAGCAGAACAGGGTCCAACACCGGGGAGCTGTTTTTT
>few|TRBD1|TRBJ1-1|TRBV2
CASSSTGDEAFF
TGTGCCAGCAGTTCGACAGGGGATGAAGCTTTCTTT
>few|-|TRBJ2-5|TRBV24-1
CATSEPSSPLQETQYF
TGTGCCACCAGCGAGCCCTCGTCCCCTCTCCAAGAGACCCAGTACTTC
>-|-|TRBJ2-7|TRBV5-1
CASSLDRAADEQYF
TGCGCCAGCAGCTTGGACAGGGCGGCCGACGAGCAGTACTTC
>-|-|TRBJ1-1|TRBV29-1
CSVVRPTENTEAFF
TGCAGCGTTGTAAGACCGACAGAGAACACTGAAGCTTTCTTT
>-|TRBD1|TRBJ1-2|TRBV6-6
CASGYSGQGRGYTF
TGTGCCAGCGGTTACTCTGGACAGGGAAGGGGCTACACCTTC
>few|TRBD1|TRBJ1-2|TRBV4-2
CASSQEGQDNYGYTF
TGTGCCAGCAGCCAAGAAGGACAGGACAACTATGGCTACACCTTC
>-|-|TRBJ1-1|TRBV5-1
CAGPQNREEAFF
TGCGCCGGCCCTCAGAACAGGGAGGAAGCTTTCTTT
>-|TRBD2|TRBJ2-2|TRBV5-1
CASSLLGLNTGELFF
TGCGCCAGCAGCCTCCTGGGACTAAACACCGGGGAGCTGTTTTTT
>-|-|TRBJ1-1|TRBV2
CASTETERPVEAFF
TGTGCCAGCACCGAGACAGAACGGCCCGTTGAAGCTTTCTTT
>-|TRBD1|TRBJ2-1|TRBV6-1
CASHRGHNEQFF
TGTGCCAGTCACAGGGGCCACAATGAGCAGTTCTTC
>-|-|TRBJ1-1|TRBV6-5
CASSYSGQRAFF
TGTGCCAGCAGTTACTCGGGGCAGAGAGCTTTCTTT
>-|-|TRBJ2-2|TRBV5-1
CASSLEHLVGELFF
TGCGCCAGCAGCTTGGAACACTTGGTCGGGGAGCTGTTTTTT
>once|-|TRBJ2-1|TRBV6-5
CASHPTGDSYNEQFF
TGTGCCAGCCACCCTACGGGGGACTCCTACAATGAGCAGTTCTTC
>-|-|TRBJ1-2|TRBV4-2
CASSQVGNNYGYTF
TGTGCCAGCAGCCAAGTAGGGAATAACTATGGCTACACCTTC
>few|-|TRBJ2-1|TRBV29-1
CSVEVLAKVWNSYNEQFF
TGCAGCGTTGAAGTTCTCGCCAAGGTGTGGAACTCCTACAATGAGCAGTTCTTC
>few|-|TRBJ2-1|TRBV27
CASSLLRGTRFF
TGTGCCAGCAGTTTGCTACGCGGGACGCGGTTCTTC
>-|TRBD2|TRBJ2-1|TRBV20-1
CSARDMRGGNNEQFF
TGCAGTGCTAGAGATATGCGGGGGGGCAACAATGAGCAGTTCTTC
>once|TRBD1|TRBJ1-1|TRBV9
CASSVKGGTGWVNTEAFF
TGTGCCAGCAGCGTAAAAGGCGGGACAGGATGGGTGAACACTGAAGCTTTCTTT
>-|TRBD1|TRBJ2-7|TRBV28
CASSDRVVYEQYF
TGTGCCAGCAGTGACAGGGTGGTCTACGAGCAGTACTTC
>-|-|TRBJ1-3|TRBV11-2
CASSANQGSGNTIYF
TGTGCCAGCAGCGCTAATCAGGGCTCTGGAAACACCATATATTTT
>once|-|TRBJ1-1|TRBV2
CASRSPPQGSITEAFF
TGTGCCAGCAGATCCCCTCCACAGGGTTCCATCACTGAAGCTTTCTTT
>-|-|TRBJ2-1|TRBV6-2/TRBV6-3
CASRVGGTDYNEQFF
TGTGCCAGCAGAGTCGGGGGGACAGACTACAATGAGCAGTTCTTC
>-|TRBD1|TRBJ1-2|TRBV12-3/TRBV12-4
CASGYRGNYGYTF
TGTGCCAGCGGGTACAGGGGTAACTATGGCTACACCTTC
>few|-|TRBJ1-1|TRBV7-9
CASTPRVMNTEAFF
TGTGCCAGCACCCCCAGGGTAATGAACACTGAAGCTTTCTTT
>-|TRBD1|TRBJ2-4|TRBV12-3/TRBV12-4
CASSSQGQTAKNIQYF
TGTGCCAGTAGTTCCCAGGGACAGACAGCCAAAAACATTCAGTACTTC
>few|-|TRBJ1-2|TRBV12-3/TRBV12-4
CASSPVLVFGYTF
TGTGCCAGCAGCCCCGTGTTAGTATTTGGCTACACCTTC
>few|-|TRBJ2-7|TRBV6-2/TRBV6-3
CASSLMYEQYF
TGTGCCAGCAGTCTCATGTACGAGCAGTACTTC
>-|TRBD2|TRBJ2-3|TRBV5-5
CASSSSGPRSTDTQYF
TGTGCCAGCAGCTCTAGCGGCCCGAGGAGCACAGATACGCAGTATTTT
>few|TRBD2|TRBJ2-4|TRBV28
CASRPDGGGGDIQYF
TGTGCCAGCAGACCGGACGGCGGGGGGGGCGACATTCAGTACTTC
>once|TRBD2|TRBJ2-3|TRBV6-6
CASRTSSGPPDTQYF
TGTGCCAGCAGGACATCTAGCGGCCCACCGGATACGCAGTATTTT
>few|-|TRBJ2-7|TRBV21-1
CASSKARSLSPYEQYF
TGTGCCAGCAGCAAAGCGCGCAGTCTCAGTCCCTACGAGCAGTACTTC
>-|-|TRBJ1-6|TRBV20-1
CSARDRLYGNSPLHF
TGCAGTGCTAGAGATCGGCTGTATGGCAATTCACCCCTCCACTTT
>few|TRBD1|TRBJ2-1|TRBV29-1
CSVPRGRSIEDEQFF
TGCAGCGTTCCCAGGGGGCGGTCGATTGAGGATGAGCAGTTCTTC
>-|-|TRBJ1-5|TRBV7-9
CASADSNQPQHF
TGTGCCAGCGCGGACAGCAATCAGCCCCAGCATTTT
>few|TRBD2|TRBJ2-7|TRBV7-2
CASSLATSGSYEQYF
TGTGCCAGCAGTTTAGCGACTAGCGGCTCCTACGAGCAGTACTTC
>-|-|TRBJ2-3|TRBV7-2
CASSPRRWGTQYF
TGTGCCAGCAGCCCGAGACGGTGGGGTACGCAGTATTTT
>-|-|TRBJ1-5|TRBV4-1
CASSQASGVNQPQHF
TGCGCCAGCAGCCAAGCGTCAGGGGTCAATCAGCCCCAGCATTTT
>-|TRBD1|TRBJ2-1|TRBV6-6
CASSDRTGGRNEQFF
TGTGCCAGCAGTGACAGGACAGGGGGCCGAAATGAGCAGTTCTTC
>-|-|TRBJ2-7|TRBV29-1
CSVEEGGTYEQYF
TGCAGCGTTGAAGAGGGCGGAACCTACGAGCAGTACTTC
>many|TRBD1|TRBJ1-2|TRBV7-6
CASSSRTGSNYGYTF
TGTGCCAGCAGCTCCCGGACAGGGAGTAACTATGGCTACACCTTC
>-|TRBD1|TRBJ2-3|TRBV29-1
CSVGGFLDRQGKFTDTQYF
TGCAGCGTTGGGGGGTTCCTTGATCGACAGGGGAAATTCACAGATACGCAGTATTTT
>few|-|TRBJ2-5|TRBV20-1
CSARDRGGEETQYF
TGCAGTGCTAGAGATAGGGGCGGGGAGGAGACCCAGTACTTC
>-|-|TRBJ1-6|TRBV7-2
CASSFLPAPEGSPLHF
TGTGCCAGCAGCTTTTTGCCGGCACCAGAGGGTTCACCCCTCCACTTT
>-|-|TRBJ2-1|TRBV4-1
CASSQVGSSSYNEQFF
TGCGCCAGCAGCCAAGTGGGCTCCAGCTCCTACAATGAGCAGTTCTTC